The rows below give T cell receptor beta chains drawn from one sample of a study of T cell repertoires in cytomegalovirus infection. Via MiXCR, TCRdb re-called the reads, giving one row per CDR3 protein. The table lists 570,000 or so distinct CDR3 sequences, almost 40% of them singletons. The antigens these receptors bind are not known. This material consisted of cultured PBMCs, taken from culture after CMV antigen stimulation. The source of these receptors is a human donor in good health (CMV status not recorded). Some clones in this sample may be carry-over from other donors' samples. The CDR3 runs from the conserved cysteine through the conserved F or W. D genes are given only for firm matches. Clone size is shown for a subset of rows, as once, few, many or a class of expanded clone.

>TRBV20-1|TRBD1|.|TRBJ2-5
TGCAGTGCTAGAACAGGGGGCTTTGAGACCCAGTACTTC
CSARTGGFETQYF
>TRBV4-3|TRBD1|once|TRBJ2-5
TGCGCCAGCAGCCAAGGAGACAGGGGAGAGACCCAGTACTTC
CASSQGDRGETQYF
>TRBV27|TRBD2|few|TRBJ2-1
TGTGCCAGCAGACCCAGCGGGAGGACCTACAATGAGCAGTTCTTC
CASRPSGRTYNEQFF
>TRBV7-6|.|.|TRBJ2-3
TGTGCCAGCAGCCCCCGGGACTCGGCAGATACGCAGTATTTT
CASSPRDSADTQYF
>TRBV19|.|few|TRBJ2-5
TGTGCCAGTAGTACGGGTGGGGACAAAGAGACCCAGTACTTC
CASSTGGDKETQYF
>TRBV7-8|TRBD1|.|TRBJ2-2
TGTGCCAGCAGCTTAGGGATGGGACAGGGGGCCGTCGGGGAGCTGTTTTTT
CASSLGMGQGAVGELFF
>TRBV7-2|.|few|TRBJ1-2
TGTGCCAGCAGCTTAGATCGGGCCGGCTACACCTTC
CASSLDRAGYTF
>TRBV20-1|.|.|TRBJ1-4
TGCAGTGCTAGAGACATCTCTGGAGATAATGAAAAACTGTTTTTT
CSARDISGDNEKLFF
>TRBV7-6|.|many|TRBJ2-7
TGTGCCAGCAGCCAGGGGGGGCGGGGAGTTTACGAGCAGTACTTC
CASSQGGRGVYEQYF
>TRBV5-1|.|.|TRBJ2-7
TGCGCCAGCAGCCCTACAGGACAGAGGGCATCCTACGAGCAGTACTTC
CASSPTGQRASYEQYF
>TRBV27|TRBD2|.|TRBJ2-7
TGTGCCAGCAGTCCGCTTAGCGCGGGGGACGCCTACGAGCAGTACTTC
CASSPLSAGDAYEQYF
>TRBV11-2|.|.|TRBJ2-3
TGTGCCAGCAGCGTTAACGCAGCAGATACGCAGTATTTT
CASSVNAADTQYF
>TRBV7-9|.|few|TRBJ2-7
TGTGCCAGCAGCTCGTCCACCAACTTTGGCAGACTCTACGAGCAGTACTTC
CASSSSTNFGRLYEQYF
>TRBV7-8|.|.|TRBJ2-7
TGTGCCAGCAGTTCCTACAGGTCCTACGAGCAGTACTTC
CASSSYRSYEQYF
>TRBV12-3/TRBV12-4|.|.|TRBJ2-5
TGTGCCAGCAGAGATGGACAGTGGTACCAAGAGACCCAGTACTTC
CASRDGQWYQETQYF
>TRBV4-1|TRBD2|.|TRBJ2-7
TGCGCCAGCAGCCAAGTGGCTAGCGGGAGATCCTACGAGCAGTACTTC
CASSQVASGRSYEQYF
>TRBV3-1|TRBD1|.|TRBJ1-2
TGTGCCAGCAGCGCCCCGGGACAGGGGTACTATGGCTACACCTTC
CASSAPGQGYYGYTF
>TRBV12-3/TRBV12-4|.|.|TRBJ2-3
TGTGCCAGCGGGGCAGGGGAGACAGATACGCAGTATTTT
CASGAGETDTQYF
>TRBV2|.|.|TRBJ1-4
TGTGCCAGCACGGGGCGTAACCGGGAAAAACTGTTTTTT
CASTGRNREKLFF
>TRBV10-2|.|.|TRBJ2-5
TGCGCCAGCAGTGAGGAGGGGACGACACGGTACCAAGAGACCCAGTACTTC
CASSEEGTTRYQETQYF
>TRBV28|.|few|TRBJ2-3
TGTGCCAGCAGTTCTTTGTGGGGGGCCTACACAGATACGCAGTATTTT
CASSSLWGAYTDTQYF
>TRBV7-2|.|many|TRBJ2-5
TGTGCCAGCAGCTCTAGTCGGGGAGGGACCCAGTACTTC
CASSSSRGGTQYF
>TRBV28|.|.|TRBJ1-1
TGTGCCAGCATCGGGACCCTGAACACTGAAGCTTTCTTT
CASIGTLNTEAFF
>TRBV6-6|.|few|TRBJ1-4
TGTGCCAGCCTCGGGGTTGACAGCTCTAATGAAAAACTGTTTTTT
CASLGVDSSNEKLFF
>TRBV7-6|.|.|TRBJ2-2
TGTGCCAGCAGCTTAGGACATCCCAACCTCAACACCGGGGAGCTGTTTTTC
CASSLGHPNLNTGELFF
>TRBV7-2|TRBD1|many|TRBJ2-1
TGTGCCAGCAGCTTAGGCACAGGGGGTAAGTTTGAGCAGTTCTTC
CASSLGTGGKFEQFF
>TRBV5-6|TRBD1|few|TRBJ2-7
TGTGCCAGCAGCTGGGGGACAGGGGGCTCCTACGAGCAGTACTTC
CASSWGTGGSYEQYF
>TRBV2|.|.|TRBJ2-5
TGTGCCAGCACTCACCCAGCTACAGAGGCGGCCCAGTACTTC
CASTHPATEAAQYF
>TRBV6-6|.|.|TRBJ2-1
TGTGCCAGCAGTTACGGGCTGAGCTCCTACAATGAGCAGTTCTTC
CASSYGLSSYNEQFF
>TRBV7-8|.|.|TRBJ2-6
TGTGCCAGCAGCTACATAGGGGCAGGCTCTGGGGCCAACGTCCTGACTTTC
CASSYIGAGSGANVLTF
>TRBV7-2|.|.|TRBJ1-1
TGTGCCAGCAGCTTTGAGGGGACCCCACACCATTTT
CASSFEGTPHHF
>TRBV7-4|.|.|TRBJ2-7
TGTGCCAGCAGCTTAGTAGGCCCCGTCGAGCAGTACTTC
CASSLVGPVEQYF
>TRBV12-3/TRBV12-4|.|.|TRBJ2-3
TGTGCCAGCAGTTTTAACTCTCCAGATACGCAGTATTTT
CASSFNSPDTQYF
>TRBV7-2|TRBD2|.|TRBJ2-5
TGTGCCAGCAGCATCGATAGCGGGGCGTATCAAGAGACCCAGTACTTC
CASSIDSGAYQETQYF
>TRBV7-2|.|.|TRBJ1-1
TGTGCCAGCAGCTGGAGTACGGGACACTTGAACACTGAAGCTTTCTTT
CASSWSTGHLNTEAFF
>TRBV7-2|TRBD2|.|TRBJ2-5
TGTGCCAGCAGCTTAGGTTCAGCGGGAAGCCAAGAGACCCAGTACTTC
CASSLGSAGSQETQYF
>TRBV7-8|.|many|TRBJ2-7
TGTGCCAGCAGCTTCCGACAGGGAGGATCCTACGAGCAGTACTTC
CASSFRQGGSYEQYF
>TRBV7-6|.|many|TRBJ2-1
TGTGCCAGCAGCTTAGGCGCTAGGAGGTTCAATGAGCAGTTCTTC
CASSLGARRFNEQFF
>TRBV7-2|.|.|TRBJ1-5
TGTGCCAGCAGCGTCTCGTGGGTGCGTTGGGATCAGCCCCAGCATTTT
CASSVSWVRWDQPQHF
>TRBV7-2|.|few|TRBJ1-1
TGTGCCAGCACTTCCACGGGACGGGGGGGAGCTTTCTTT
CASTSTGRGGAFF
>TRBV7-2|.|many|TRBJ2-3
TGTGCCAGCAGCTTAAAATTCCAGGGCTCAGATACGCAGTATTTT
CASSLKFQGSDTQYF
>TRBV4-1|.|.|TRBJ1-1
TGCGCCAGCAGCCAAGTGACCGTGTCTGGTGGAGCTTTCTTT
CASSQVTVSGGAFF
>TRBV7-9|TRBD1|few|TRBJ2-5
TGTGCCAGCAGCTTGACAGGGGCGGCGGAGACCCAGTACTTC
CASSLTGAAETQYF
>TRBV7-2|.|many|TRBJ1-2
TGTGCCAGCAGTATTAACAGGGTTTTGGACTATGGCTACACCTTC
CASSINRVLDYGYTF
>TRBV4-1|TRBD1|.|TRBJ1-5
TGCGCCAGCAGCCACCCGGGACAGAGCAATCAGCCCCAGCATTTT
CASSHPGQSNQPQHF
>TRBV7-6|TRBD2|once|TRBJ2-1
TGTGCCAGCAGCTCGTCAGCGGGAGTTAGGTCCTACAATGAGCAGTTCTTC
CASSSSAGVRSYNEQFF
>TRBV19|.|.|TRBJ1-5
TGTGCCAGTAGTATATCTCGGGGATTTTATAGCAATCAGCCCCAGCATTTT
CASSISRGFYSNQPQHF
>TRBV7-9|.|.|TRBJ2-7
TGTGCCAGCAGCTTACCCCCGGGCTACGAGCAGTACTTC
CASSLPPGYEQYF
>TRBV7-2|.|few|TRBJ1-1
TGTGCCAGCAGCTTACAGGGGCTCGGTAACACTGAAGCTTTCTTT
CASSLQGLGNTEAFF
>TRBV2|.|few|TRBJ1-4
TGTGCCAGCAGGGCACGTGGCCTGGCAACTAATGAAAAACTGTTTTTT
CASRARGLATNEKLFF
>TRBV19|TRBD2|few|TRBJ2-1
TGTGCCAGTTCAGGACTAGCGCGGGATGAGCAGTTCTTC
CASSGLARDEQFF